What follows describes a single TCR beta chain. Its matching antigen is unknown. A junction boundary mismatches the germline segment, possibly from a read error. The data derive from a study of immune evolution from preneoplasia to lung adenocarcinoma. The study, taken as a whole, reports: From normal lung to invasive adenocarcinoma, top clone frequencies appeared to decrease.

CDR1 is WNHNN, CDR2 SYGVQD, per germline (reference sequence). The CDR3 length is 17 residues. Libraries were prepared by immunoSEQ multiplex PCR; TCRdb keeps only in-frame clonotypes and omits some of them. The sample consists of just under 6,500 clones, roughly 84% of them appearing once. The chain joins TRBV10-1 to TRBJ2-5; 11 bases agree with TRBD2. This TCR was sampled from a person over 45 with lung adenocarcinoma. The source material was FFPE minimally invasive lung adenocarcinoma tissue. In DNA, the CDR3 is TGCGCCAGCAGTGGGGGGGGCTCGGGACTAGCGGCCATACCAGTTCACTTC. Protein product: CASSGGGSGLAAIPVHF.